These 32 T cell receptor beta chains came from one sample sequenced in a study of response to subunit inactivated influenza vaccine. One entry per CDR3 protein results from TCRdb running MiXCR on the RT-PCR reads. Of approximately 530,000 distinct CDR3 sequences listed, less than 10% are singletons. The specimen was PBMCs from blood, collected around 25 months after vaccination. The source of these receptors is a man aged 50-75 years who received an inactivated influenza vaccine.

The V and J genes are TRBV12-3 or TRBV12-4 and TRBJ2-5; 10 positions match TRBD2. Trimming took 5 bases from V and 9 from J; bases not matched to a gene: 3. The CDR3 spans 12 residues. CDR3 in amino acids: CASSGTSVAQYF. DNA of the CDR3: TGTGCCAGCAGTGGGACTAGCGTAGCCCAGTACTTC.

This clonotype was found a few times. This sequence joins TRBV2 and TRBJ2-7; D not resolved. The CDR3 runs 14 residues. With 7 bases removed from V and 0 bases from J, the gap between germline ends came to 13 bases. CDR1 and CDR2 from the germline V gene are SNHLY and FYNNEI. The CDR3 nucleotides are TGTGCCAGCAAGGGTAGCTTAAGCTCCTACGAGCAGTACTTC. Protein product: CASKGSLSSYEQYF.

The chain couples TRBV5-6 to TRBJ2-4; possible D gene TRBD1, 6 bases. The CDR3 spans 18 residues. The V gene's germline CDR1 is SGHDT and CDR2 YYEEEE. V lost 3 bases to trimming and J lost 0 bases, with 19 bases between them. CDR3 amino acids: CASSSGGQGLRAKNIQYF. The CDR3 DNA sequence: TGTGCCAGCAGCTCTGGAGGCCAGGGGTTGAGAGCCAAAAACATTCAGTACTTC.

This clonotype was seen only a few times. The CDR3 nucleotides are TGTGCCAGCAGCCCCGGACCGGCTACCTACGAGCAGTACTTC. Translating gives CASSPGPATYEQYF. This chain uses TRBV3-1 with TRBJ2-7; no definite D call. The CDR3 runs to 14 residues. The V gene lost 4 bases and the J gene lost 2 bases, with 12 bases spanning the gap. Germline-derived CDR1 and CDR2 are LGHDT and YNNKEL (reference sequence).

This clonotype has a handful of counts. CDR3 loop: CASSERAGSHGYTF. The DNA of the CDR3 is TGTGCCAGCAGTGAAAGGGCAGGGTCCCATGGCTACACCTTC. This chain connects TRBV2 to TRBJ1-2; tentative D call: TRBD1 (5 bases). The germline CDR1 and CDR2 sequences are SNHLY and FYNNEI. The CDR3 loop spans 14 amino acids. Trimming shortened V by 2 bases and J by 6 bases, and 13 bases separated the two germline ends.

This clonotype was detected ten times or more. The V and J genes are TRBV7-2 and TRBJ2-1; 7 bases agree with TRBD2. J gave up 8 bases and V 4 bases, and 11 bases lay outside the gene matches. In germline, CDR1 is SGHTA, CDR2 FQGNSA. This CDR3 comprises 15 residues. The CDR3 DNA is TGTGCCAGCAGCTGGGAGCGGGGTTTATGGTATGAGCAGTTCTTC. Translation: CASSWERGLWYEQFF. The full variable domain, rest sourced from reference TRBV7-2 and TRBJ2-1, is GAGVSQSPSNKVTEKGKDVELRCDPISGHTALYWYRQSLGQGLEFLIYFQGNSAPDKSGLPSDRFSAERTGGSVSTLTIQRTQQEDSAVYLCASSWERGLWYEQFFGPGTRLTVL.

This clonotype was found many times. The V call is TRBV10-3, the J call TRBJ2-5; TRBD1 is a possible D gene (6 bases). The V gene lost 4 bases and the J gene lost 2 bases, with 11 bases spanning the gap. CDR3 length equals 14 residues. Germline V CDR1 and CDR2: ENHRY, SYGVKD. CDR3 bases: TGTGCCATCAGTGGAAACGGACAGCAAGAGACCCAGTACTTC. This gives the protein CAISGNGQQETQYF.

This clonotype was observed a handful of times. The chain employs TRBV7-8 and TRBJ1-5; D unclear. Trimming took off 5 bases at V and 3 bases at J, with 11 bases between the two ends. Per the germline V gene, CDR1 is SGHVS and CDR2 is FQNEAQ. This CDR3 has 14 residues. This CDR3 reads CASSPMVVNQPQHF. The CDR3 DNA sequence: TGTGCCAGCAGCCCAATGGTCGTCAATCAGCCCCAGCATTTT.

This clonotype has just a few counts. The rearrangement uses TRBV30 and TRBJ2-7, with 7 nucleotides matching TRBD1. Germline CDR1 is GTSNPN and CDR2 is SVGIG (reference sequence). The V segment lost 3 bases and the J segment 1 base; nucleotides outside the gene matches: 3. The CDR3 is 13 residues long. This CDR3 reads CAWRQTGSYEQYF. CDR3 nucleotides: TGTGCCTGGAGACAGACAGGGTCCTACGAGCAGTACTTC. Combining the CDR3 with reference TRBV30 and TRBJ2-7 gives the whole variable domain SQTIHQWPATLVQPVGSPLSLECTVEGTSNPNLYWYRQAAGRGLQLLFYSVGIGQISSEVPQNLSASRPQDRQFILSSKKLLLSDSGFYLCAWRQTGSYEQYFGPGTRLTVT.

This clonotype appeared once. V gene TRBV18 combines with J gene TRBJ2-2; D is unresolved. Germline V CDR1 and CDR2: KGHSH, LQKENI. Between the trimmed V and J ends, which lost 3 bases and 2 bases, there was a span of 10 bases. The CDR3 is 15 amino acids. The CDR3, as DNA: TGTGCCAGCTCACCTGACTGGTACAACACCGGGGAGCTGTTTTTT. Its protein is CASSPDWYNTGELFF.

This clonotype was counted a few times. The rearrangement links TRBV20-1 to TRBJ2-3; D might be TRBD2 (6 bases). From germline, CDR1 is DFQATT and CDR2 SNEGSKA (reference sequence). Trimming stripped 2 bases from V and 2 bases from J, with 17 bases between. The CDR3 sequence is 16 residues long. Here the CDR3 reads CSARPTGGVATDTQYF. In nucleotides, the CDR3 is TGCAGTGCTAGACCCACCGGAGGGGTGGCCACAGATACGCAGTATTTT.

This clonotype was recorded a few times. This chain links TRBV3-1 with TRBJ2-1; D is unresolved. CDR1 and CDR2 (germline): LGHDT, YNNKEL (reference sequence). CDR3 length equals 13 residues. The V end lost 0 bases, the J end lost 6 bases, and 6 bases lay between the germline ends. As DNA, the CDR3 is TGTGCCAGCAGCCAAGATAGGTTCAATGAGCAGTTCTTC. It is translated as CASSQDRFNEQFF.

This clonotype came up many times. The chain combines TRBV5-1 with TRBJ2-7; D possibly uses TRBD1 or TRBD2 (5 bases each). CDR3 length: 15 residues. Trimming shortened V by 0 bases and J by 1 base, and 11 bases separated the two germline ends. CDR1 SGHRS and CDR2 YFSETQ come from the germline V gene. The CDR3, as DNA: TGCGCCAGCAGCTTGGCCGGGACCCGTTCCTACGAGCAGTACTTC. This sequence encodes CASSLAGTRSYEQYF.

The chain couples TRBV4-1 to TRBJ1-2, with D perhaps TRBD1 (5 bases). The CDR3 spans 16 residues. Trimming stripped 4 bases from V and 5 bases from J, with 20 bases between. Germline V gene data show CDR1 as MGHRA and CDR2 as YSYEKL. Here the CDR3 reads CASSRDIQGRLYGYTF. The CDR3 DNA follows: TGCGCCAGCAGCCGAGATATCCAGGGCCGCCTTTATGGCTACACCTTC.

In its sample, this clonotype was seen a few times. The chain employs TRBV5-1 and TRBJ1-1; D gene unclear. CDR1 and CDR2 from the germline V gene are SGHRS and YFSETQ. This CDR3 comprises 14 residues. Trimming pared 2 bases from V and 2 bases from J, leaving 10 bases between. CDR3 region: CASSFEPINTEAFF. The DNA for the CDR3 is TGCGCCAGCAGCTTCGAACCGATCAACACTGAAGCTTTCTTT.

This clonotype was seen a few times. The chain combines TRBV11-2 with TRBJ2-2, with no clear D. CDR3 length: 14 residues. Trimming pared 2 bases from V and 6 bases from J, leaving 10 bases between. CDR1 SGHAT and CDR2 FQNNGV come from the germline V gene. This CDR3 is CASSLLVSSGELFF. Here the CDR3 DNA reads TGTGCCAGCAGCTTATTAGTATCCTCCGGGGAGCTGTTTTTT. The variable domain in full, with the rest retrieved from reference TRBV11-2 and TRBJ2-2, is EAGVAQSPRYKIIEKRQSVAFWCNPISGHATLYWYQQILGQGPKLLIQFQNNGVVDDSQLPKDRFSAERLKGVDSTLKIQPAKLEDSAVYLCASSLLVSSGELFFGEGSRLTVL.

This clonotype was counted a few times. The rearrangement joins TRBV14 to TRBJ2-5; 7 bases align to TRBD2. CDR1 SGHDN and CDR2 FVKESK come from the germline V gene. The CDR3 sequence is 18 residues long. V shed 0 bases and J 2 bases; nucleotides not matched to a gene: 12. CDR3 loop: CASSQDWGGARYQETQYF. DNA for the CDR3: TGTGCCAGCAGCCAAGATTGGGGAGGGGCGCGGTATCAAGAGACCCAGTACTTC.

Many counts were recorded for this clonotype. This rearrangement joins TRBV7-2 to TRBJ2-3; D is perhaps TRBD1 or TRBD2 (5 bases each). This CDR3 is built from 15 residues. Trimming shortened V by 5 bases and J by 1 base, and 13 bases separated the two germline ends. The germline V gene encodes CDR1 SGHTA and CDR2 FQGNSA. Here the CDR3 reads CASSPGPGRTDTQYF. The CDR3 DNA reads TGTGCCAGCAGCCCAGGTCCGGGACGCACAGATACGCAGTATTTT.

The chain couples TRBV6-2 or TRBV6-3 to TRBJ2-1, with D perhaps TRBD2 (6 bases). CDR1 MNHEY and CDR2 SVGEGT come from the germline V gene. The CDR3 spans 13 residues. V was clipped by 7 bases and J by 5 bases, with 12 bases between them. As DNA, the CDR3 is TGTGCCAGCACGGTCGGGAGAAACAATGAGCAGTTCTTC. Translating gives CASTVGRNNEQFF.

There are a few counts of this clonotype. The gene calls are TRBV4-3 and TRBJ2-2, with 10 bases aligning to TRBD1. Per the germline V gene, CDR1 is LGHNA and CDR2 is YSLEER. This CDR3 contains 18 residues. V lost 3 bases, J lost 3 bases, and 10 bases stayed unmatched. DNA of the CDR3: TGCGCCAGCAGCCAGATAGTCGGGACAGGGGACTACACCGGGGAGCTGTTTTTT. Translation: CASSQIVGTGDYTGELFF.

This sequence joins TRBV7-8 and TRBJ2-3; D gene unclear. Per germline, CDR1 SGHVS and CDR2 FQNEAQ. The V end was cut by 5 bases, the J end by 5 bases, with 14 bases between. The CDR3 is 14 amino acids. This chain's CDR3 is CASSRVRVGDTQYF. The CDR3 coding sequence is TGTGCCAGCAGCCGGGTACGTGTGGGAGATACGCAGTATTTT.

CDR3 nucleotide sequence: TGCGCCAGCAGCTTGGTCTTCGGGAGGACGTCTAGCACAGATACGCAGTATTTT. It translates to CASSLVFGRTSSTDTQYF. The chain is built from TRBV5-1 and TRBJ2-3; TRBD2 aligns across 7 bases. The CDR3 sequence is 18 residues long. With V trimmed by 0 bases and J by 0 bases, 10 bases remained unmatched. The germline V gene has CDR1 SGHRS and CDR2 YFSETQ.

The chain employs TRBV11-2 and TRBJ2-4, with 10 bases lining up with TRBD1. The CDR3 consists of 16 residues. Germline CDR1 is SGHAT and CDR2 is FQNNGV. J was trimmed by 2 bases and V by 7 bases; bases with no gene match: 8. CDR3 in amino acids: CASNNRDRGPKNIQYF. Written as DNA, the CDR3 is TGTGCCAGCAATAACCGGGACAGGGGTCCCAAAAACATTCAGTACTTC.

V is TRBV28 and J is TRBJ1-4; TRBD1 is a possible D gene (5 bases). This CDR3 is built from 16 residues. Between the trimmed V and J ends, which lost 5 bases and 3 bases, there was a span of 16 bases. Germline CDR1 is MDHEN and CDR2 is SYDVKM. Written as DNA, the CDR3 is TGTGCCAGCAGTGCATTACTGGGGCGGGCTAATGAAAAACTGTTTTTT. Its protein product is CASSALLGRANEKLFF.

This clonotype was seen more than once but under ten times. The chain recombines TRBV15 with TRBJ1-1, with 7 nucleotides matching TRBD1. After removal of 7 bases from V and 7 bases from J, the junction contained 9 bases not matched to a gene. The CDR3 consists of 13 residues. Germline CDR1 and CDR2: LNHNV and YYDKDF (reference sequence). CDR3 coding DNA: TGTGCCACCACCGACAGGGAGGTCGGTGAAGCTTTCTTT. As protein: CATTDREVGEAFF. The whole variable domain, remainder taken from reference TRBV15 and TRBJ1-1, is DAMVIQNPRYQVTQFGKPVTLSCSQTLNHNVMYWYQQKSSQAPKLLFHYYDKDFNNEADTPDNFQSRRPNTSFCFLDIRSPGLGDTAMYLCATTDREVGEAFFGQGTRLTVV.

This clonotype was counted many times. The rearrangement uses TRBV18 and TRBJ2-7; 8 positions match TRBD1. Germline loops: CDR1 KGHSH, CDR2 LQKENI. J was trimmed by 2 bases and V by 4 bases; bases with no gene match: 4. The CDR3 runs 14 residues. This CDR3 reads CASSLRGLAYEQYF. The CDR3 DNA follows: TGTGCCAGCTCACTCAGGGGGCTGGCCTACGAGCAGTACTTC.

This clonotype was observed a few times. The V call is TRBV5-1, the J call TRBJ2-7; D may be TRBD2 (5 bases). Germline V gene data show CDR1 as SGHRS and CDR2 as YFSETQ. The CDR3 is made up of 15 amino acids. V gave up 5 bases and J gave up 3 bases, with 18 bases separating them. CDR3 amino acids: CASSVLASELYEQYF. In nucleotides, the CDR3 is TGCGCCAGCAGTGTGCTAGCATCGGAGCTCTACGAGCAGTACTTC.

The chain couples TRBV20-1 to TRBJ2-7, with 10 positions matching TRBD2. The CDR3 totals 16 residues. CDR1 is DFQATT, CDR2 SNEGSKA, per germline (reference sequence). The J segment lost 4 bases and the V segment lost 4 bases, leaving 13 bases of the junction unmatched. The CDR3 protein is CSATQLAGVGKYEQYF. CDR3 bases: TGCAGTGCTACCCAGCTAGCGGGAGTGGGGAAGTACGAGCAGTACTTC.

The chain employs TRBV7-8 and TRBJ2-5; 10 nucleotides agree with TRBD2. Unmatched junction bases numbered 11, after V lost 2 bases and J lost 5 bases. From germline, CDR1 is SGHVS and CDR2 FQNEAQ. The CDR3 is made up of 17 amino acids. The CDR3 DNA reads as TGTGCCAGCAGCTTAAGGGCGAGGACTAGCGGAGGGGAGACCCAGTACTTC. Protein: CASSLRARTSGGETQYF.

The V and J genes are TRBV27 and TRBJ1-2, with 7 bases identical to TRBD1. Trimming removed 11 bases from V and 4 bases from J; junction bases left unmatched: 13. The germline gives CDR1 MNHEY, CDR2 SMNVEV (reference sequence). CDR3 length: 14 residues. CDR3: CARRLNRGVYGYTF. The DNA for the CDR3 is TGTGCCCGTCGTTTAAACAGGGGAGTCTATGGCTACACCTTC.

The chain uses TRBV5-5 and TRBJ2-1; D is undetermined. This CDR3 has 16 amino acids. CDR1 and CDR2 from the germline V gene are SGHKS and YYEKEE (reference sequence). The V gene lost 0 bases and the J gene lost 1 base, with 11 bases spanning the gap. The CDR3 region has the DNA TGTGCCAGCAGCTTGGCCGGGTCATCGTCCTACAATGAGCAGTTCTTC. This gives the protein CASSLAGSSSYNEQFF.

This clonotype has more than one count but fewer than ten. The V gene is TRBV5-1, the J gene TRBJ1-1, with D tentatively TRBD1 (6 bases). V lost 5 bases to trimming and J lost 4 bases, with 15 bases between them. The CDR3 is 14 residues long. The germline V gene encodes CDR1 SGHRS and CDR2 YFSETQ. The DNA for the CDR3 is TGCGCCAGCAGTCAACAGGGACTGGGCACTGAAGCTTTCTTT. This encodes CASSQQGLGTEAFF.